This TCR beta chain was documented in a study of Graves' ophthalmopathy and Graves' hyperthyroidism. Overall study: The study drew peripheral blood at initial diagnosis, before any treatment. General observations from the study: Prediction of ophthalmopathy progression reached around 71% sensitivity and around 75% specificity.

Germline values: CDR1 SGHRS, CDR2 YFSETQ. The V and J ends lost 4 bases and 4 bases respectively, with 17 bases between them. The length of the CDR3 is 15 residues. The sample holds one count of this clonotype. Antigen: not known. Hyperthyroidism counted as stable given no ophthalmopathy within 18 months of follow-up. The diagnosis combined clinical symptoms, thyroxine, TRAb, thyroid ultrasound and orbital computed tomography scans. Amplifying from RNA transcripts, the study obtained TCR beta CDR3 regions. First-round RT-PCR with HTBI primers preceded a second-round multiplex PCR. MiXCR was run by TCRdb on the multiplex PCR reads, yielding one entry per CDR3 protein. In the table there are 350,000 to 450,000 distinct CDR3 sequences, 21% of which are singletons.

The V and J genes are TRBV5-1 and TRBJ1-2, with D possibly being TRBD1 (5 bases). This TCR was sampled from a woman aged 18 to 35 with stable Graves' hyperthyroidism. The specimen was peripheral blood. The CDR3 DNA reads TGCGCCAGCAGCCCCTCTTTCGCCAGGGTCTATGGCTACACCTTC. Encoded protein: CASSPSFARVYGYTF. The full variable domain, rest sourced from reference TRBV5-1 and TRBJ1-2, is KAGVTQTPRYLIKTRGQQVTLSCSPISGHRSVSWYQQTPGQGLQFLFEYFSETQRNKGNFPGRFSGRQFSNSRSEMNVSTLELGDSALYLCASSPSFARVYGYTFGSGTRLTVV.